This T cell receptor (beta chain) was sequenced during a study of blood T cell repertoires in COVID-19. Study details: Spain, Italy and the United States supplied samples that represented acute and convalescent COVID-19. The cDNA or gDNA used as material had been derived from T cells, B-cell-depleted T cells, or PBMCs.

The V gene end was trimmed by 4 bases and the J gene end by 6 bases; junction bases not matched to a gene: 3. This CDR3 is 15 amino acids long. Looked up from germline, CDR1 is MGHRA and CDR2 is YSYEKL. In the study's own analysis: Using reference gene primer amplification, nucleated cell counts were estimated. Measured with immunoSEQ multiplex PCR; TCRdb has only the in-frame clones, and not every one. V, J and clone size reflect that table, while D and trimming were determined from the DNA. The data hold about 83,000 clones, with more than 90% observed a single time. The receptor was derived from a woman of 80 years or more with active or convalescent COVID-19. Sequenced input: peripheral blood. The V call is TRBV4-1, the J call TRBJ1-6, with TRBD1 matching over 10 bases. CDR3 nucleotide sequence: TGCGCCAGCAGCCGCGGGGACAGGGGTAATTCACCCCTCCACTTT. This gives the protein CASSRGDRGNSPLHF.